The 11 T cell receptor beta chains presented below share a single source sample, sequenced in a study of cytomegalovirus exposure and HLA in healthy donors. Use of 60 Vbeta and 13 Jbeta primers characterized the PCR. TCRdb's copy holds only in-frame clones and misses some; the assay was immunoSEQ multiplex PCR. The sample data list around 40,000 clones. The sequenced sample was PBMCs. These receptors were taken from a man in his forties in good health and CMV-seropositive.

This chain links TRBV4-2 with TRBJ2-7, with 11 bases identical to TRBD2. Germline loops: CDR1 LGHNA, CDR2 YNFKEQ. The CDR3 covers 18 residues. Trimming at V came to 0 bases and at J to 3 bases, leaving 10 bases not matched to a gene. The CDR3 sequence: CASSQERVGGTSGYEQYF. For the CDR3, the DNA is TGTGCCAGCAGCCAAGAACGTGTTGGGGGGACTAGCGGCTACGAGCAGTACTTC.

The rearrangement joins TRBV6-5 to TRBJ1-5, with TRBD1 as a possible D gene (5 bases). Trimming removed 10 bases at V and 1 base at J, with 14 bases between. CDR1 and CDR2 (germline): MNHEY, SVGAGI. This CDR3 comprises 14 residues. The CDR3 bases are TGTGCCACCGGGGGTTTTGGGAGCAATCAGCCCCAGCATTTT. Amino acid sequence: CATGGFGSNQPQHF.

The chain links TRBV30 to TRBJ1-2; D might be TRBD1 (5 bases). Germline CDR1 reads GTSNPN; CDR2 reads SVGIG (reference sequence). This CDR3 has 12 residues. V shed 0 bases and J shed 6 bases, with 8 bases lying between them. The CDR3 DNA reads as TGTGCCTGGAGTGTGGGGGGGAATGGCTACACCTTC. Translated, it gives CAWSVGGNGYTF.

This chain connects TRBV5-1 to TRBJ2-7; maybe TRBD1 (6 bases). The ends were cut back, 4 bases at V and 1 base at J, with 9 bases in the middle. The CDR3 extends over 13 amino acids. CDR1 is SGHRS, CDR2 YFSETQ, per germline. CDR3 DNA: TGCGCCAGCAGCGGGACAAGTTCCTACGAGCAGTACTTC. Its protein is CASSGTSSYEQYF.

The chain uses TRBV7-2 and TRBJ2-5; 9 bases map to TRBD2. The CDR3 has 16 amino acids. CDR1 and CDR2 (germline): SGHTA, FQGNSA. Unmatched junction bases numbered 12, after V lost 5 bases and J lost 5 bases. The CDR3 nucleotides are TGTGCCAGCAGCCCTTCAGCGGGAGGCCCCCGGGAGACCCAGTACTTC. This sequence encodes CASSPSAGGPRETQYF.

The chain combines TRBV19 with TRBJ1-4; 8 bases are shared with TRBD1. This CDR3 has 15 amino acids. The ends lost 10 bases at V and 0 bases at J; junction bases unmatched: 7. The germline V gene has CDR1 LNHDA and CDR2 SQIVND (reference sequence). CDR3 protein: CATGRGPATNEKLFF. CDR3 in DNA: TGTGCCACTGGCAGGGGGCCAGCAACTAATGAAAAACTGTTTTTT.

Worth noting for this clone: Different DNA sequences within this sample yield the same CDR3. This chain joins TRBV9 and TRBJ1-1, with TRBD1 as a possible D gene (5 bases). The CDR3 sequence is 15 residues long. V was trimmed by 0 bases and J by 1 base, leaving 10 bases between them. The germline V gene has CDR1 SGDLS and CDR2 YYNGEE. The DNA of the CDR3 is TGTGCCAGCAGCGTAGGCATAACAGGGAACACTGAAGCTTTCTTT. This sequence encodes CASSVGITGNTEAFF.

The V call is TRBV7-2, the J call TRBJ2-1; perhaps TRBD2 as D (5 bases). V dropped 7 bases and J dropped 0 bases, with 13 bases sitting between them. The CDR3 is 15 residues long. In germline, CDR1 is SGHTA, CDR2 FQGNSA. Here the CDR3 reads CASTWEWSSYNEQFF. In nucleotides, the CDR3 is TGTGCCAGCACCTGGGAGTGGAGCTCCTACAATGAGCAGTTCTTC.

The rearrangement joins TRBV6-5 to TRBJ2-2; 7 nucleotides match TRBD1. The ends lost 3 bases at V and 0 bases at J; junction bases unmatched: 1. The CDR3 totals 15 residues. From germline, CDR1 is MNHEY and CDR2 SVGAGI. CDR3 sequence: CASSYGQANTGELFF. The CDR3 DNA reads TGTGCCAGCAGTTATGGACAGGCGAACACCGGGGAGCTGTTTTTT.

This chain joins TRBV9 and TRBJ1-5; D is unresolved. Germline CDR1 and CDR2: SGDLS and YYNGEE. Deletions cut 0 bases from V and 0 bases from J, with 7 bases between. This CDR3 contains 15 residues. CDR3 region: CASSVGEYSNQPQHF. Written as DNA, the CDR3 is TGTGCCAGCAGCGTAGGAGAATATAGCAATCAGCCCCAGCATTTT.

The J gene is TRBJ1-2, the V gene TRBV30, with D maybe TRBD1 (5 bases). V dropped 3 bases and J dropped 5 bases, with 16 bases sitting between them. Germline V gene data show CDR1 as GTSNPN and CDR2 as SVGIG (reference sequence). This CDR3 comprises 14 residues. CDR3 sequence reads: CAWSIGGVQYGYTF. In DNA, the CDR3 is TGTGCCTGGAGCATCGGGGGGGTACAATATGGCTACACCTTC.